One sample yielded the 30 T cell receptor beta chains listed below, sequenced in a study of OX40 agonist ivuxolimab in advanced cancers. Assay: immunoSEQ multiplex PCR; the TCRdb copy retains only in-frame clones and omits some. The table records approximately 90,000 clones, around nine tenths of them present only once. Sequenced here: CD4+ or CD8+ T cells sorted from blood, sampled in a trial of the OX40 agonist ivuxolimab. These receptors were taken from an adult with an advanced solid tumor such as melanoma, head and neck, liver or kidney cancer.

This chain connects TRBV6-1 to TRBJ1-3, with D perhaps matching TRBD1 (5 bases). Per the germline V gene, CDR1 is MNHNS and CDR2 is SASEGT. V lost 3 bases and J lost 0, with 9 bases in between. The CDR3 has 15 residues. The CDR3 sequence: CASSEGGSSGNTIYF. DNA of the CDR3: TGTGCCAGCAGTGAGGGGGGGAGCTCTGGAAACACCATATATTTT.

The rearrangement links TRBV11-2 to TRBJ1-2; no firm D call. CDR3 size: 11 residues. Germline loops: CDR1 SGHAT, CDR2 FQNNGV. Between the trimmed V and J ends, which lost 5 bases and 5 bases, there was a span of 6 bases. The CDR3 region has the DNA TGTGCCAGCAGCCATGGGTATGGCTACACCTTC. Translated, it gives CASSHGYGYTF.

The rearrangement joins TRBV4-1 to TRBJ2-1, with a weak D call TRBD2 (7 bases). V was pared by 0 bases and J by 4 bases, with 13 bases between. Germline loops: CDR1 MGHRA, CDR2 YSYEKL. This CDR3 contains 16 residues. The CDR3 loop is CASSQDAGAQYNEQFF. CDR3 coding DNA: TGCGCCAGCAGCCAAGATGCGGGGGCTCAGTACAATGAGCAGTTCTTC.

CDR3 sequence (DNA): TGTGCCACCAGCAGAGATAATGGAAACACCATATATTTT. This translates into CATSRDNGNTIYF. This chain links TRBV15 with TRBJ1-3, with D hard to call. V was trimmed by 0 bases and J by 3 bases, leaving 3 bases between them. The V gene's germline CDR1 is LNHNV and CDR2 YYDKDF (reference sequence). This CDR3 region has 13 residues.

The chain links TRBV7-3 to TRBJ2-1; 8 positions match TRBD1. The J segment lost 4 bases and the V segment lost 5 bases, leaving 10 bases of the junction unmatched. Germline V lookup: CDR1 SGHTA, CDR2 FQGTGA. This CDR3 has 16 residues. The CDR3 bases are TGTGCCAGCAGCCCCTTACAGGGGGTGGGATACAATGAGCAGTTCTTC. Protein: CASSPLQGVGYNEQFF.

The chain combines TRBV6-1 with TRBJ1-2, with D hard to call. Germline loops: CDR1 MNHNS, CDR2 SASEGT. The CDR3 totals 12 residues. V shed 7 bases and J shed 4 bases, with 10 bases lying between them. The CDR3 DNA follows: TGTGCCAGCACTTCGGACTCCTATGGCTACACCTTC. This codes for CASTSDSYGYTF.

The genes are TRBV5-4 and TRBJ2-5; the D gene is possibly TRBD2 (5 bases). Germline V gene data show CDR1 as SGHNT and CDR2 as YYREEE (reference sequence). The CDR3 is 16 amino acids. V dropped 4 bases and J dropped 2 bases, with 18 bases sitting between them. CDR3: CASSPGGSLAQETQYF. Written as DNA, the CDR3 is TGTGCCAGCAGCCCTGGTGGGAGCCTTGCTCAAGAGACCCAGTACTTC.

The V and J genes are TRBV30 and TRBJ1-6, with 9 bases fitting TRBD1. After removal of 5 bases from V and 10 bases from J, the junction contained 6 bases not matched to a gene. The CDR3 has 13 residues. Germline assignment: CDR1 GTSNPN and CDR2 SVGIG (reference sequence). The CDR3 region is CAWETGGGSPLHF. CDR3 DNA: TGTGCCTGGGAGACAGGGGGGGGATCACCCCTCCACTTT. Full variable domain (remainder filled in from reference TRBV30 and TRBJ1-6): SQTIHQWPATLVQPVGSPLSLECTVEGTSNPNLYWYRQAAGRGLQLLFYSVGIGQISSEVPQNLSASRPQDRQFILSSKKLLLSDSGFYLCAWETGGGSPLHFGNGTRLTVT.

In this sample, this clone turned up once. The rearrangement joins TRBV9 to TRBJ2-5; D is unresolved. The CDR3 totals 12 residues. V was pared by 4 bases and J by 0 bases, with 4 bases between. Germline assignment: CDR1 SGDLS and CDR2 YYNGEE. CDR3 loop: CASSQNQETQYF. CDR3 coding DNA: TGTGCCAGCAGCCAGAACCAAGAGACCCAGTACTTC.

The chain combines TRBV5-5 with TRBJ1-3; D remains unclear. This CDR3 has 14 residues. Per the germline V gene, CDR1 is SGHKS and CDR2 is YYEKEE (reference sequence). Trimming stripped 2 bases from V and 0 bases from J, with 6 bases between. CDR3 residues: CASSFPGSGNTIYF. The CDR3 region has the DNA TGTGCCAGCAGCTTCCCAGGCTCTGGAAACACCATATATTTT.

The CDR3 nucleotides are TGTGCCAGCAGCGATCGGACAGGGGGCTACGAGCAGTACTTC. This gives the protein CASSDRTGGYEQYF. This chain links TRBV5-8 with TRBJ2-7, with TRBD1 matching 10 bases. Germline assignment: CDR1 SGHTS and CDR2 YDEGEE. V lost 4 bases, J lost 3 bases, and 4 bases stayed unmatched. The CDR3 is 14 residues long.

CDR3 protein: CASSSHQGQPQHF. DNA of the CDR3: TGTGCCAGCAGCTCCCATCAAGGTCAGCCCCAGCATTTT. The rearrangement joins TRBV11-2 to TRBJ1-5; no reliable D call. Trimming removed 4 bases at V and 6 bases at J, with 10 bases between. This CDR3 contains 13 residues. Germline loops: CDR1 SGHAT, CDR2 FQNNGV.

This clone occurred once. This rearrangement joins TRBV6-1 to TRBJ1-2; TRBD1 matches at 8 bases. Trimming took 5 bases from V and 4 from J; bases not matched to a gene: 9. The germline V gene has CDR1 MNHNS and CDR2 SASEGT. The CDR3 covers 15 residues. The chain's CDR3 is CASSSVGQGGYGYTF. DNA for the CDR3: TGTGCCAGCAGTTCGGTCGGACAGGGCGGCTATGGCTACACCTTC.

The V call is TRBV7-6, the J call TRBJ1-1; D gene unclear. The CDR3 consists of 13 residues. CDR1 SGHVS and CDR2 FNYEAQ come from the germline V gene. V lost 1 base, J lost 8 bases, and 11 bases lay in between. The CDR3 is CASSLGLETEAFF. In DNA form, the CDR3 reads TGTGCCAGCAGCTTAGGGTTGGAGACCGAAGCTTTCTTT.

The chain employs TRBV6-1 and TRBJ2-7; D is undetermined. Per germline, CDR1 MNHNS and CDR2 SASEGT. Trimming took off 4 bases at V and 3 bases at J, with 7 bases between the two ends. The CDR3 sequence is 12 residues long. The CDR3 DNA follows: TGTGCCAGCAGTGCACAGAACTACGAGCAGTACTTC. Translating it yields CASSAQNYEQYF.

The chain is built from TRBV18 and TRBJ1-1; no clear D. V was trimmed by 4 bases and J by 4 bases, leaving 16 bases between them. This CDR3 region has 15 residues. Germline CDR1 is KGHSH and CDR2 is LQKENI. The CDR3 nucleotides are TGTGCCAGCTCACAGGTTTGGCGGGCGAGCACTGAAGCTTTCTTT. This translates into CASSQVWRASTEAFF.

This chain uses TRBV13 with TRBJ1-2; D is ambiguous. The CDR3 runs 15 residues. Trimming pared 5 bases from V and 6 bases from J, leaving 19 bases between. CDR1 and CDR2 (germline): PRHDT, FYEKMQ (reference sequence). DNA for the CDR3: TGTGCCAGCAGCCTCACGTTGCGAGGAATGGATGGCTACACCTTC. This encodes CASSLTLRGMDGYTF.

The rearrangement uses TRBV7-8 and TRBJ2-5; 10 bases fit TRBD1. V gave up 5 bases and J gave up 8 bases; unmatched junction bases: 5. The CDR3 length is 13 residues. Germline CDR1 SGHVS, CDR2 FQNEAQ. The DNA for the CDR3 is TGTGCCAGCAGCCCCAGGGACAGGGGTACCCAGTACTTC. This gives the protein CASSPRDRGTQYF.

The chain joins TRBV7-2 to TRBJ2-5; D may match TRBD1 or TRBD2 (5 bases each). The CDR3 length is 13 residues. Germline V gene sequence: CDR1 SGHTA, CDR2 FQGNSA. Between the trimmed V and J ends, which lost 6 bases and 3 bases, there was a span of 11 bases. Here the CDR3 DNA reads TGTGCCAGCAGTGAGGGGTTCGAAGAGACCCAGTACTTC. It is translated as CASSEGFEETQYF.

The CDR3 DNA is TGTGCCAGCAGCTTGGCCCGGGCCTCACATAATTCACCCCTCCACTTT. Residues: CASSLARASHNSPLHF. The chain recombines TRBV5-4 with TRBJ1-6; D unclear. This CDR3 comprises 16 residues. Trimming shortened V by 0 bases and J by 5 bases, and 12 bases separated the two germline ends. CDR1 is SGHNT and CDR2 is YYREEE in the germline V gene (reference sequence). The whole variable domain, filled in from reference TRBV5-4 and TRBJ1-6, reads ETGVTQSPTHLIKTRGQQVTLRCSSQSGHNTVSWYQQALGQGPQFIFQYYREEENGRGNFPPRFSGLQFPNYSSELNVNALELDDSALYLCASSLARASHNSPLHFGNGTRLTVT.

The J gene is TRBJ2-5, the V gene TRBV25-1; weak D call: TRBD2 (6 bases). The V and J ends lost 5 bases and 4 bases respectively, with 17 bases between them. CDR1 and CDR2 from the germline V gene are MGHDK and SYGVNS. This CDR3 comprises 15 residues. In DNA, the CDR3 is TGTGCCAGCAGTCCCAACTTCGGGGGTACAGAGACCCAGTACTTC. Protein: CASSPNFGGTETQYF.

The chain employs TRBV5-1 and TRBJ2-7, with 8 positions matching TRBD1. V was pared by 3 bases and J by 0 bases, with 8 bases of the junction left unmatched. This CDR3 is 16 amino acids long. Germline V gene data show CDR1 as SGHRS and CDR2 as YFSETQ. The CDR3 spells CASSSTTGTGSYEQYF. CDR3 coding DNA: TGCGCCAGCAGCTCAACCACCGGGACAGGCTCCTACGAGCAGTACTTC. The variable domain in full, completed from reference TRBV5-1 and TRBJ2-7, reads KAGVTQTPRYLIKTRGQQVTLSCSPISGHRSVSWYQQTPGQGLQFLFEYFSETQRNKGNFPGRFSGRQFSNSRSEMNVSTLELGDSALYLCASSSTTGTGSYEQYFGPGTRLTVT.

The chain couples TRBV7-2 to TRBJ1-5; D uncertain. V was shortened by 2 bases and J by 0 bases, with 20 bases between the two germline ends. Germline V gene data show CDR1 as SGHTA and CDR2 as FQGNSA. The length of the CDR3 is 19 residues. Written as DNA, the CDR3 is TGTGCCAGCAGCTTAAGGCCCCTAGGTAACACTTATAGCAATCAGCCCCAGCATTTT. Translating gives CASSLRPLGNTYSNQPQHF.

The chain carries TRBV30 and TRBJ2-3; 7 bases map to TRBD1. CDR3 length equals 15 residues. Trimming took 3 bases from V and 5 from J; bases not matched to a gene: 11. Germline assignment: CDR1 GTSNPN and CDR2 SVGIG (reference sequence). CDR3 coding DNA: TGTGCCTGGAGCAGGGGGTCCAGAGAAGTAGATACGCAGTATTTT. It translates to CAWSRGSREVDTQYF.

The chain carries TRBV15 and TRBJ2-2; no clear D. Germline CDR1 and CDR2: LNHNV and YYDKDF (reference sequence). The V and J ends lost 0 bases and 5 bases respectively, with 4 bases between them. This CDR3 is 13 amino acids long. The CDR3 loop is CATSRDLTGELFF. For the CDR3, the DNA is TGTGCCACCAGCAGAGATCTAACCGGGGAGCTGTTTTTT.

The J gene is TRBJ1-3, the V gene TRBV5-4; unclear D gene. V was trimmed by 4 bases and J by 4 bases, leaving 15 bases between them. The length of the CDR3 is 15 residues. The germline CDR1 and CDR2 sequences are SGHNT and YYREEE (reference sequence). CDR3 loop: CASSQDGTDGNTIYF. CDR3 sequence (DNA): TGTGCCAGCAGCCAAGATGGTACGGACGGAAACACCATATATTTT.

This chain uses TRBV6-1 with TRBJ1-1; tentatively, D is TRBD1 (6 bases). V dropped 10 bases and J dropped 1 base, with 13 bases sitting between them. This CDR3 spans 13 amino acids. Germline lookup yields CDR1 MNHNS and CDR2 SASEGT. The CDR3 bases are TGTGCCAACCCCGACAGGCCGAACACTGAAGCTTTCTTT. It encodes CANPDRPNTEAFF.

The J gene is TRBJ1-1, the V gene TRBV6-5; D not certain. Trimming left V 7 bases short and J 2 bases short, with 5 bases between. CDR1 MNHEY and CDR2 SVGAGI come from the germline V gene. The CDR3 is 11 amino acids. CDR3 sequence: CASMENTEAFF. The CDR3 DNA reads as TGTGCCAGCATGGAAAACACTGAAGCTTTCTTT.

The V and J genes are TRBV18 and TRBJ2-3, with TRBD2 identical over 14 bases. The CDR3 loop spans 18 amino acids. The germline V gene has CDR1 KGHSH and CDR2 LQKENI. J was trimmed by 0 bases and V by 3 bases; bases with no gene match: 5. CDR3 protein: CASSPTSGGARSTDTQYF. CDR3 nucleotide sequence: TGTGCCAGCTCACCGACTAGCGGGGGGGCCCGGAGCACAGATACGCAGTATTTT.

This chain uses TRBV30 with TRBJ1-5; 8 positions agree with TRBD1. This CDR3 contains 15 residues. CDR1 GTSNPN and CDR2 SVGIG come from the germline V gene (reference sequence). J was trimmed by 4 bases and V by 4 bases; bases with no gene match: 9. CDR3 residues: CAWTRPGGANQPQHF. The CDR3 DNA reads as TGTGCCTGGACGAGACCAGGGGGCGCGAATCAGCCCCAGCATTTT. Filled out from reference TRBV30 and TRBJ1-5, the complete variable domain reads SQTIHQWPATLVQPVGSPLSLECTVEGTSNPNLYWYRQAAGRGLQLLFYSVGIGQISSEVPQNLSASRPQDRQFILSSKKLLLSDSGFYLCAWTRPGGANQPQHFGDGTRLSIL.